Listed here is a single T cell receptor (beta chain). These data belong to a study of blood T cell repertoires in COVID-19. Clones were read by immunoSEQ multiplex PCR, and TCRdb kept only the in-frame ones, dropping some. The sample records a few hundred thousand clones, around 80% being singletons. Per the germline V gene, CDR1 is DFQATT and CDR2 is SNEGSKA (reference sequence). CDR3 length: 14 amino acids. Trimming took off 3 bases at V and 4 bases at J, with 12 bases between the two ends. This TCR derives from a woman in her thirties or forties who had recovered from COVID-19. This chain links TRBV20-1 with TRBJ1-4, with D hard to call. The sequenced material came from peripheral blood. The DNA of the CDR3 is TGCAGTGCTAGTCCCGGGTCTAATAATGAAAAACTGTTTTTT. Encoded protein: CSASPGSNNEKLFF.